One and the same sample provided the 14 T cell receptor beta chains below, sequenced in a study of identifying expanded T cells in peripheral blood. Only in-frame clones appear in the TCRdb table, and some are missing; sequencing was by immunoSEQ multiplex PCR. The table lists 75,000 to 95,000 clones, around nine tenths of them singletons, with about 7% in the top ten. The sequencing sample was made of blood. The origin of the receptors is a person aged 18 to 75 in good health.

The chain employs TRBV18 and TRBJ1-1; possible D gene TRBD1, 6 bases. The ends were cut back, 4 bases at V and 7 bases at J, with 22 bases in the middle. This CDR3 has 16 amino acids. The germline gives CDR1 KGHSH, CDR2 LQKENI. CDR3 loop: CASSRNPRGRDGEAFF. Written as DNA, the CDR3 is TGTGCCAGCTCACGAAACCCCAGGGGTAGAGACGGTGAAGCTTTCTTT.

The rearrangement links TRBV30 to TRBJ1-3; possible D gene TRBD1, 5 bases. The V gene's germline CDR1 is GTSNPN and CDR2 SVGIG (reference sequence). The CDR3 extends over 13 amino acids. The V and J ends lost 5 bases and 7 bases respectively, with 15 bases between them. For the CDR3, the DNA is TGTGCCTGGTCTGGGCAGGGAAGGAACACCATATATTTT. Amino acid sequence: CAWSGQGRNTIYF.

This clone is a singleton in its sample. V usage is TRBV7-8 and J usage is TRBJ1-6, with 7 bases aligning to TRBD1. This CDR3 is 15 amino acids long. From germline, CDR1 is SGHVS and CDR2 FQNEAQ. V dropped 6 bases and J dropped 3; count of bases not matched to a gene: 5. The chain's CDR3 is CASSGDRGYNSPLHF. CDR3 DNA: TGTGCCAGCAGTGGGGACAGAGGCTATAATTCACCCCTCCACTTT.

The V gene is TRBV18, the J gene TRBJ2-1; weak D call: TRBD1 (6 bases). Looked up from germline, CDR1 is KGHSH and CDR2 is LQKENI. The germline V and J ends were trimmed by 3 bases and 7 bases, with 16 bases remaining between them. The length of the CDR3 is 15 residues. The CDR3 loop reads CASSPSTGSRNEQFF. CDR3 coding DNA: TGTGCCAGCTCACCTTCTACAGGGAGCCGGAATGAGCAGTTCTTC.

The CDR3 bases are TGTGCCAGCAGCCGTTTGACAGGATTGAACACTGAAGCTTTCTTT. Its translation is CASSRLTGLNTEAFF. The chain joins TRBV14 to TRBJ1-1, with a weak D call TRBD1 (6 bases). Germline V lookup: CDR1 SGHDN, CDR2 FVKESK. Trimming took 4 bases from V and 0 from J, leaving 12 bases between them. The CDR3 is made up of 15 amino acids.

V and J are TRBV5-1 and TRBJ1-2, with D perhaps matching TRBD1 (6 bases). Germline assignment: CDR1 SGHRS and CDR2 YFSETQ. Trimming took off 0 bases at V and 4 bases at J, with 16 bases between the two ends. This CDR3 has 16 residues. The CDR3 DNA sequence: TGCGCCAGCAGCTTGGCAGGACAGAGCCCGGGCTATGGCTACACCTTC. This codes for CASSLAGQSPGYGYTF.

The V call is TRBV7-6, the J call TRBJ2-7; TRBD2 might be the D (6 bases). Trimming took off 0 bases at V and 2 bases at J, with 11 bases between the two ends. CDR3 size: 15 residues. The germline V gene has CDR1 SGHVS and CDR2 FNYEAQ. CDR3 nucleotide sequence: TGTGCCAGCAGCTTAGCGGGGACTCCAACCTACGAGCAGTACTTC. Its translation: CASSLAGTPTYEQYF.

The V and J genes are TRBV21-1 and TRBJ1-5; the table's D call, TRBD1, has no DNA check behind it. TRBV21-1 is designated a pseudogene. This CDR3 has 16 amino acids. The CDR3 reads CASSKEESQDNQPQHF. In DNA, the CDR3 is TGTGCCAGCAGCAAAGAGGAATCACAGGACAATCAGCCCCAGCATTTT.

The chain couples TRBV7-9 to TRBJ1-2; weak D call: TRBD1 (6 bases). The CDR3 sequence is 16 residues long. In germline, CDR1 is SEHNR, CDR2 FQNEAQ (reference sequence). V dropped 2 bases and J dropped 2 bases, with 15 bases sitting between them. CDR3 loop: CASSLQGTSPNYGYTF. The CDR3 DNA reads TGTGCCAGCAGCTTACAGGGGACCTCCCCAAACTATGGCTACACCTTC.

The rearrangement joins TRBV19 to TRBJ1-1; D perhaps matches TRBD1 (5 bases). V lost 7 bases to trimming and J lost 0 bases, with 15 bases between them. The CDR3 totals 15 residues. Germline values: CDR1 LNHDA, CDR2 SQIVND (reference sequence). CDR3 in amino acids: CASKGGASMNTEAFF. The CDR3 region has the DNA TGTGCCAGTAAGGGAGGGGCGAGCATGAACACTGAAGCTTTCTTT.

V and J are TRBV5-6 and TRBJ1-3; no clear D gene. Germline CDR1 SGHDT, CDR2 YYEEEE. The V and J ends lost 2 bases and 3 bases respectively, with 3 bases between them. There are 12 residues in the CDR3. CDR3 coding DNA: TGTGCCAGCAGCTTTGATGGAAACACCATATATTTT. It codes for CASSFDGNTIYF. Together with reference TRBV5-6 and TRBJ1-3, the CDR3 gives the full variable domain: DAGVTQSPTHLIKTRGQQVTLRCSPKSGHDTVSWYQQALGQGPQFIFQYYEEEERQRGNFPDRFSGHQFPNYSSELNVNALLLGDSALYLCASSFDGNTIYFGEGSWLTVV.

The chain uses TRBV29-1 and TRBJ1-2; TRBD1 matches at 11 bases. After removal of 5 bases from V and 7 bases from J, the junction contained 6 bases not matched to a gene. Germline CDR1 SQVTM, CDR2 ANQGSEA. The CDR3 length is 13 residues. CDR3 sequence (DNA): TGCAGCGTTACCGGGACAGGGGGTCTTGGCTACACCTTC. This gives the protein CSVTGTGGLGYTF.

This sequence joins TRBV29-1 and TRBJ2-7; D call uncertain. The CDR3 loop spans 13 amino acids. V shed 4 bases and J shed 1 base, with 11 bases lying between them. From germline, CDR1 is SQVTM and CDR2 ANQGSEA. DNA for the CDR3: TGCAGCGTTGTTTCATCCAGGTCCTACGAGCAGTACTTC. It yields the protein CSVVSSRSYEQYF.

J is TRBJ1-2 and V is TRBV7-2; D gene ambiguous. Trimming stripped 1 base from V and 0 bases from J, with 6 bases between. CDR3 length: 14 residues. The germline gives CDR1 SGHTA, CDR2 FQGNSA. In DNA form, the CDR3 reads TGTGCCAGCAGCTTAGGGGGTCCTAACTATGGCTACACCTTC. Protein: CASSLGGPNYGYTF.